The clone carrying this T cell receptor beta chain was counted a few times. The antigen remains unidentified. This entry is derived from a study of T cells after yellow fever vaccination. Overall study findings and caveats: The secondary T-cell response peaked on day 5, not day 15, but was weaker. Some clonotypes were seen in both the CD4 and the CD8 compartments. These made up a small share and likely arose from convergent recombination.

The V end lost 7 bases, the J end lost 9 bases, and 22 bases lay between the germline ends. Germline CDR1 MNHNY, CDR2 SVGAGI (reference sequence). The CDR3 has 15 residues. TCRdb re-called the 5' RACE reads with MiXCR, one entry per CDR3 protein. This table has some 340,000 distinct CDR3 sequences, about 10% appearing once. The receptor was derived from a man in his late teens or twenties who received the YFV17D yellow fever vaccine. V is TRBV6-6 and J is TRBJ2-1; tentatively, D is TRBD1 (6 bases). The starting material was CD4+ T cells sorted from PBMCs, obtained 45 days after the yellow fever booster vaccination. The DNA of the CDR3 is TGTGCCAGCACCCCCCTGGGACAACCCCCAATTGAGCAGTTCTTC. Protein sequence: CASTPLGQPPIEQFF.